This TCR beta chain was observed in a study of post-analysis software for immune sequencing data. Overall study: Patients had relapsing-remitting, secondary progressive or progressive-relapsing multiple sclerosis; some lacked subtype.

The CDR3 spans 12 residues. Looked up from germline, CDR1 is MNHEY and CDR2 is SVGAGI. Trimming stripped 5 bases from V and 5 bases from J, with 9 bases between. Many counts were recorded for this clonotype. Its antigen is not known. Sequencing libraries made from TCR beta cDNA carried unique molecular identifiers. TCRdb called the PCR reads again in MiXCR, with one record for every CDR3 protein. The sample lists 450,000 to 650,000 distinct CDR3 sequences; roughly 46% were seen once. Study observations and caveats: Samples made in the same batch grouped tightly together by F measure. Significantly lower normalized Chao1 diversity was seen in multiple sclerosis patients than in controls. When patients were compared with controls, about five TRBV segments were more frequent, TRBV5-6, TRBV5-1 and TRBV20-1 among them.

The chain joins TRBV6-5 to TRBJ2-5; D is ambiguous. Sequencing input: blood. This clonotype originated in a girl aged 5 to 17 with multiple sclerosis. This chain's CDR3 is CASSPDPETQYF. CDR3 bases: TGTGCCAGCAGTCCGGACCCTGAGACCCAGTACTTC.